These 3 T cell receptor beta chains were sequenced from one sample in a study of radiation and T cells in renal cell carcinoma. Only in-frame clones appear in the TCRdb table, and some are missing; sequencing was by immunoSEQ multiplex PCR. The sample consists of 70,000 to 95,000 clones, 70% to 85% of them appearing once. Regarding time point: baseline pretreatment blood. Regarding treatment: 15 Gy SBRT to primary tumor, nephrectomy 4 weeks later. Sample: blood, taken from a patient whose treatment included radiotherapy and nephrectomy. The source of these receptors is a man between 60 and 75 years old with renal cell carcinoma.

The rearrangement links TRBV5-1 to TRBJ1-5; 10 bases agree with TRBD1. CDR1 and CDR2 from the germline V gene are SGHRS and YFSETQ. CDR3 length: 17 residues. J gave up 0 bases and V 4 bases, and 7 bases lay outside the gene matches. The CDR3 DNA is TGCGCCAGCAGCCCCGGGACAGGGGATTATAGCAATCAGCCCCAGCATTTT. Amino acid sequence: CASSPGTGDYSNQPQHF.

The chain couples TRBV29-1 to TRBJ2-1; TRBD2 agrees at 10 bases. The CDR3 is 16 residues long. The germline V gene encodes CDR1 SQVTM and CDR2 ANQGSEA. V lost 2 bases to trimming and J lost 4 bases; unmatched junction nucleotides: 8. The CDR3 region has the DNA TGCAGCGTTGAAACTTGGACTAGCGGACTATACAATGAGCAGTTCTTC. It yields the protein CSVETWTSGLYNEQFF.

The chain uses TRBV9 and TRBJ2-4; possible D gene TRBD1, 7 bases. The CDR3 is 14 residues long. CDR1 and CDR2 from the germline V gene are SGDLS and YYNGEE. V dropped 6 bases and J dropped 0 bases, with 10 bases sitting between them. The CDR3 here is CASTGGLAKNIQYF. CDR3 nucleotides: TGTGCCAGCACAGGGGGACTAGCCAAAAACATTCAGTACTTC. The whole variable domain, filled in from reference TRBV9 and TRBJ2-4, reads DSGVTQTPKHLITATGQRVTLRCSPRSGDLSVYWYQQSLDQGLQFLIQYYNGEERAKGNILERFSAQQFPDLHSELNLSSLELGDSALYFCASTGGLAKNIQYFGAGTRLSVL.